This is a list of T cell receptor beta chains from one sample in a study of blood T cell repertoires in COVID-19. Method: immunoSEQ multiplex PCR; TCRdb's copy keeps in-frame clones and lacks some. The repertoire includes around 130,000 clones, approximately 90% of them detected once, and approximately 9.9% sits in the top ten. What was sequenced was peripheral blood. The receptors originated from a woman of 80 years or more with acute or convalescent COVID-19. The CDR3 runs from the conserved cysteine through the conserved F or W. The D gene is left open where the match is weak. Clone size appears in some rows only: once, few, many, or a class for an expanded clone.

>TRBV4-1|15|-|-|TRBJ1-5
TGCGCCAGCAGCCTGAGTTACGTCTTGAATCAGCCCCAGCATTTT
CASSLSYVLNQPQHF
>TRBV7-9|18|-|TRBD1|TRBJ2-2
TGTGCCAGCAGCCTTAGGGGCTCGGACAGGAGGAACACCGGGGAGCTGTTTTTT
CASSLRGSDRRNTGELFF
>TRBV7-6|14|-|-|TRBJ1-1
TGTGCCAGCAGCCCACAGACCTATAAGACTGAAGCTTTCTTT
CASSPQTYKTEAFF
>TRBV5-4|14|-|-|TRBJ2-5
TGTGCCAGCAGCTTCGGTGGGGGCTCGGAGACCCAGTACTTC
CASSFGGGSETQYF
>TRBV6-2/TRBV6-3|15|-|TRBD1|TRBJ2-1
TGTGCCAGCAGTTACGGGACAGGGGGTATCAATGAGCAGTTCTTC
CASSYGTGGINEQFF
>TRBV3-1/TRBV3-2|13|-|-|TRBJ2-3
TGTGCCAGCAGCCAAGGGGGGCTGGATACGCAGTATTTT
CASSQGGLDTQYF
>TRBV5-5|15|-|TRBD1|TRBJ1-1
TGTGCCAGCCGCGAGGGGGCCAGACTGAACACTGAAGCTTTCTTT
CASREGARLNTEAFF
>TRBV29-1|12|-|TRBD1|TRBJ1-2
TGCAGCGTTGGGGACAGGGGTGATGGCTACACCTTC
CSVGDRGDGYTF
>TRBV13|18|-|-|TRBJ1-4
TGTGCCAGCACCTTCAGACGTCGGCGGGCGACAACTAATGAAAAACTGTTTTTT
CASTFRRRRATTNEKLFF
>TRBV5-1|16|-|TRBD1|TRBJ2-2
TGCGCCAGCAGCTCATTGGACAGGGGAAACACCGGGGAGCTGTTTTTT
CASSSLDRGNTGELFF
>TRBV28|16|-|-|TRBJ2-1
TGTGCCAGCAGTTTAATTTGGCAGGGACGGGAGCCTGAGCAGTTCTTC
CASSLIWQGREPEQFF
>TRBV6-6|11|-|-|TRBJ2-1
TGTGCCAGTTCCGCCGGGGGTGAGCAGTTCTTC
CASSAGGEQFF
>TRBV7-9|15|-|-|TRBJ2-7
TGTGCCAGCAGCCGTACAGGAGCACCCTCCTACGAGCAGTACTTC
CASSRTGAPSYEQYF
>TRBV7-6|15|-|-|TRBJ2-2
TGTGCCAGCAGAAAGGAGACCCTGAACACCGGGGAGCTGTTTTTT
CASRKETLNTGELFF
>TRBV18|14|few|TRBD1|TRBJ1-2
TGTGCCAGCTTCCCGACAGGGTTGGGGTATGGCTACACCTTC
CASFPTGLGYGYTF
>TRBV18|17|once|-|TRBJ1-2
TGTGCCAGCTCACCACCCAGGGGCAGGGGCCTTCACTATGGCTACACCTTC
CASSPPRGRGLHYGYTF
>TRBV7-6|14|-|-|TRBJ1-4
TGTGCCAGCAGCCGGGGGGGGGCTGGCGAAAAACTGTTTTTT
CASSRGGAGEKLFF
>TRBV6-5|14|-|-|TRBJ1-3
TGTGCCAGCAAACAGGGAGCCTCTGGAAACACCATATATTTT
CASKQGASGNTIYF
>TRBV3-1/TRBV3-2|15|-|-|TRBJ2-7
TGTGCCAGCAGCCAAGGGGCAGAGAGCTCCTACGAGCAGTACTTC
CASSQGAESSYEQYF
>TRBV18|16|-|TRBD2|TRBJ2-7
TGTGCCAGCTCACCACTTACAACTAGCGGTTCCTACGAGCAGTACTTC
CASSPLTTSGSYEQYF